The sequence of this TCR beta chain was determined in a study of siplizumab effects on memory and regulatory T cells. The table came from immunoSEQ multiplex PCR; TCRdb's copy has only in-frame clones and leaves some out. The table has about 56,000 clones, around 97% seen once; the top ten hold approximately 1.1%. With regard to this clone: Its antigen is still unknown.

In three donor pairs, unstimulated naive, memory, effector memory and TEMRA subsets were sequenced. Trimming cost V 4 bases and J 4 bases, with 13 bases left between them. The V gene's germline CDR1 is MGHRA and CDR2 YSYEKL. The CDR3 has 15 residues. Study-wide results and limits: The apparent diversity of naive T cells exceeded that of memory cells, and naive T cells seemed to make a major contribution to the alloresponse. Only a minor fraction of alloreactive clones mapped to unstimulated subsets.

Source material: naive CD8+ T cells sorted from blood. The gene calls are TRBV4-1 and TRBJ2-2; no firm D call. The sequence came from a human donor in good health. The CDR3 spells CASSPAALGTGELFF. Written as DNA, the CDR3 is TGCGCCAGCAGCCCCGCCGCCCTAGGCACCGGGGAGCTGTTTTTT.